These T cell receptor beta chains were read from a single sample in a study of human T cells and chemical hapten exposure. TCRdb re-called the RACE reads with MiXCR, one entry per CDR3 protein. Of about 120,000 distinct CDR3 sequences listed, 11% were seen once; the top ten hold 2% to 2.5%. The sequenced sample was whole blood, obtained in connection with sensitization to the hapten diphenylcyclopropenone (DPC). These receptors all come from a woman aged 45-65 years with alopecia areata. Some clones in this sample may be carry-over from other donors' samples. The CDR3 runs from the conserved cysteine through the conserved F or W.

j_call	v_call	cdr3_aa
TRBJ1-5	TRBV11-2	CASSLGVDQPQHF
TRBJ1-2	TRBV3-1	CASSPIIGQDYGYTF
TRBJ2-5	TRBV20-1	CSARRSAQETQYF
TRBJ2-2	TRBV10-1	CASSETRLDTGELFF
TRBJ1-2	TRBV4-1	CASSQDAQSYTF
TRBJ2-1	TRBV19	CASSNGPSSYNEQFF
TRBJ2-3	TRBV5-1	CASSWRTGTSGTDTQYF
TRBJ1-6	TRBV11-2	CASSSEAGGPLHF
TRBJ1-5	TRBV12-3/TRBV12-4	CASSATDSNQPQHF
TRBJ1-1	TRBV7-9	CASSLEIGRSGAFF
TRBJ1-1	TRBV6-6	CASSPGGGTEAFF
TRBJ2-1	TRBV10-3	CAISEPTSGSHNEQFF
TRBJ2-3	TRBV3-1	CASSPPTSGRAYDTQYF
TRBJ1-1	TRBV12-3/TRBV12-4	CASSPYRPGTGSNTEAFF
TRBJ2-2	TRBV11-2	CASSSKQGAAGELFF
TRBJ1-1	TRBV19	CASSTLGRGRDTEAFF